Listed below are T cell receptor beta chains from one sample, sequenced in a study of Graves' ophthalmopathy and Graves' hyperthyroidism. TCRdb recomputed calls from the multiplex PCR reads with MiXCR, one row per CDR3 protein. The sample has hundreds of thousands of distinct CDR3 sequences, 22% seen once. Sequenced input: peripheral blood. The origin of the receptors is a woman younger than 35 with stable Graves' hyperthyroidism. Some clones in this sample may be carry-over from other donors' samples. Both conserved end residues are part of each CDR3. Fields, in order: J gene, V gene, CDR3 protein.

J: TRBJ1-2; V: TRBV2; CDR3: CASEGQTNYGYTF
J: TRBJ2-7; V: TRBV6-1; CDR3: CASSRRRTGYCEQYF
J: TRBJ2-4; V: TRBV27; CDR3: CASSLRGADIQYF
J: TRBJ2-7; V: TRBV9; CDR3: CASSALPAGWYEQYF
J: TRBJ1-5; V: TRBV27; CDR3: CASSFGNKGNQPQHF
J: TRBJ2-4; V: TRBV28; CDR3: CASEGAAKNIQYF
J: TRBJ1-1; V: TRBV9; CDR3: CASSVGGSTEAFF
J: TRBJ1-1; V: TRBV19; CDR3: CASSIEGQFATGNTEAFF
J: TRBJ2-5; V: TRBV6-1; CDR3: CASSEGAGEETQYF
J: TRBJ2-7; V: TRBV7-2; CDR3: CASSVRDGESYEQYF
J: TRBJ1-2; V: TRBV28; CDR3: CASSTRRGGGYTF
J: TRBJ1-5; V: TRBV20-1; CDR3: CSARGPISNQPQHF
J: TRBJ1-3; V: TRBV11-2; CDR3: CATSDRVNTIYF
J: TRBJ1-1; V: TRBV30; CDR3: CAWSWGQGRTEAFF
J: TRBJ1-6; V: TRBV9; CDR3: CASSVLEANSPLHF
J: TRBJ2-5; V: TRBV9; CDR3: CASSTGRGALQETQYF
J: TRBJ2-7; V: TRBV2; CDR3: CASSEVTSLTTEGNEQYF
J: TRBJ1-6; V: TRBV7-9; CDR3: CASSFGQGYNSPLHF
J: TRBJ1-5; V: TRBV7-2; CDR3: CASSEGTAGNQPQHF
J: TRBJ2-5; V: TRBV5-1; CDR3: CASSLGILAGDSMETQYF
J: TRBJ1-1; V: TRBV2; CDR3: CASTGGAGYTEAFF
J: TRBJ1-5; V: TRBV6-2/TRBV6-3; CDR3: CASSYQTPNQPQHF
J: TRBJ1-3; V: TRBV11-2; CDR3: CASSSGAGLAGNTIYF
J: TRBJ2-5; V: TRBV19; CDR3: CASKPTGQETQYF
J: TRBJ1-2; V: TRBV30; CDR3: CALETGIDGYTF